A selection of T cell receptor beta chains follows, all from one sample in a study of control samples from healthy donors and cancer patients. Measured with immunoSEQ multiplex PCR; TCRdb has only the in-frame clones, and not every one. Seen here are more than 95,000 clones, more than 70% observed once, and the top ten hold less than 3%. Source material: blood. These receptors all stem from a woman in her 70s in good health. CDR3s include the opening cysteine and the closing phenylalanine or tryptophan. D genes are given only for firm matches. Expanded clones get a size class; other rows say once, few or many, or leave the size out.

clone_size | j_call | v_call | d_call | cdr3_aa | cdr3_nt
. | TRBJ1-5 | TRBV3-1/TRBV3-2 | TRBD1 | CASSRRQGEQPQHF | TGTGCCAGCAGCCGAAGACAGGGGGAGCAGCCCCAGCATTTT
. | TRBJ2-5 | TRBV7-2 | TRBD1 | CASSLASPGQGTQYF | TGTGCCAGCAGCTTAGCCAGTCCGGGACAGGGCACCCAGTACTTC
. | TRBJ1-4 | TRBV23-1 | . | CASATRPPTNEKLFF | TGCGCCTCAGCAACCAGGCCTCCAACTAATGAAAAACTGTTTTTT
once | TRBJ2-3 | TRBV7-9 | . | CASSQTRATQYF | TGTGCCAGCAGCCAAACCCGGGCTACGCAGTATTTT
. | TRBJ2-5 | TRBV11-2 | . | CASSLGEQETQYF | TGTGCCAGCAGCTTAGGAGAGCAAGAGACCCAGTACTTC
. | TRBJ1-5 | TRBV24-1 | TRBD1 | CATSDFWGQGARQPQHF | TGTGCCACCAGTGATTTTTGGGGACAGGGGGCGCGTCAGCCCCAGCATTTT
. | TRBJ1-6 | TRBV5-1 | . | CASSRPEREGTLHF | TGCGCCAGCAGCCGCCCGGAGCGTGAAGGAACCCTCCACTTT
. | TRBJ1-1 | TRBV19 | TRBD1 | CASSTQQGAEAFF | TGTGCCAGTAGTACTCAGCAGGGGGCTGAAGCTTTCTTT
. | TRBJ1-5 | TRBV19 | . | CASSMSKKGRDPQHF | TGTGCCAGTAGTATGAGTAAGAAAGGACGGGATCCCCAGCATTTT
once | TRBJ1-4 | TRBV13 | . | CASSPSGRTNEKLFF | TGTGCCAGCAGCCCCTCGGGAAGAACTAATGAAAAACTGTTTTTT
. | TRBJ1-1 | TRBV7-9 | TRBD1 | CASSLGDRGGTEAFF | TGTGCCAGCAGCTTAGGGGACAGGGGGGGCACTGAAGCTTTCTTT
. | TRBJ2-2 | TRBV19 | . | CASSMGGTVRTGELFF | TGTGCCAGTAGTATGGGAGGGACAGTCAGGACCGGGGAGCTGTTTTTT
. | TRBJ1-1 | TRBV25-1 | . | CASNTLGAEAFF | TGTGCCAGCAACACCCTAGGCGCTGAAGCTTTCTTT
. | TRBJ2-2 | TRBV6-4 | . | CASSDGDTGELFF | TGTGCCAGCAGTGACGGGGACACCGGGGAGCTGTTTTTT
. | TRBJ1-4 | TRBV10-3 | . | CAISDTQKNEKLFF | TGTGCCATCAGTGATACGCAGAAGAATGAAAAACTGTTTTTT
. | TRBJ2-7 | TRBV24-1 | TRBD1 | CATSDSGTGVDEQYF | TGTGCCACCAGTGACTCCGGGACAGGGGTTGACGAGCAGTACTTC
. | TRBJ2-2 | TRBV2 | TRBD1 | CASSAGLGTGRSLNTGELFF | TGTGCCAGCAGTGCGGGGCTCGGGACAGGGAGAAGTCTGAACACCGGGGAGCTGTTTTTT
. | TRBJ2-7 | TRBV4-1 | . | CASSQDRGQLFEQYF | TGCGCCAGCAGCCAAGATAGGGGACAACTCTTCGAGCAGTACTTC
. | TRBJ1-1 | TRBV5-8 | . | CASSLGAYTEAFF | TGTGCCAGCAGCTTGGGAGCTTACACTGAAGCTTTCTTT
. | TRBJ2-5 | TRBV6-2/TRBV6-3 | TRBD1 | CASSSQGALAETQYF | TGTGCCAGCAGCTCCCAGGGGGCCCTCGCGGAGACCCAGTACTTC
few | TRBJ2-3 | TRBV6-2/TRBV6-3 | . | CASSYSNRRTQYF | TGTGCCAGCAGTTACTCGAACCGGCGGACGCAGTATTTT
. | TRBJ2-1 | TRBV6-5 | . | CASRRFPYNEQFF | TGTGCCAGCAGAAGGTTCCCATACAATGAGCAGTTCTTC
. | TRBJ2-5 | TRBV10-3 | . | CAIRDPASGVQETQYF | TGTGCCATCCGGGATCCGGCCTCGGGGGTTCAAGAGACCCAGTACTTC
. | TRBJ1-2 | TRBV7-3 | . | CASSSNGGRDGYGYTF | TGTGCCAGCAGCTCAAACGGGGGTAGGGACGGCTATGGCTACACCTTC
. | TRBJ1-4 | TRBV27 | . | CASSAGTTNEKLFF | TGTGCCAGCAGTGCGGGCACAACTAATGAAAAACTGTTTTTT
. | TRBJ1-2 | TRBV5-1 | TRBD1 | CASSGSGGSDGYTF | TGCGCCAGCAGCGGGTCAGGGGGAAGTGATGGCTACACCTTC
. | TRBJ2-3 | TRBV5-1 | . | CASSLVGWADTQYF | TGCGCCAGCAGCTTGGTAGGGTGGGCAGATACGCAGTATTTT